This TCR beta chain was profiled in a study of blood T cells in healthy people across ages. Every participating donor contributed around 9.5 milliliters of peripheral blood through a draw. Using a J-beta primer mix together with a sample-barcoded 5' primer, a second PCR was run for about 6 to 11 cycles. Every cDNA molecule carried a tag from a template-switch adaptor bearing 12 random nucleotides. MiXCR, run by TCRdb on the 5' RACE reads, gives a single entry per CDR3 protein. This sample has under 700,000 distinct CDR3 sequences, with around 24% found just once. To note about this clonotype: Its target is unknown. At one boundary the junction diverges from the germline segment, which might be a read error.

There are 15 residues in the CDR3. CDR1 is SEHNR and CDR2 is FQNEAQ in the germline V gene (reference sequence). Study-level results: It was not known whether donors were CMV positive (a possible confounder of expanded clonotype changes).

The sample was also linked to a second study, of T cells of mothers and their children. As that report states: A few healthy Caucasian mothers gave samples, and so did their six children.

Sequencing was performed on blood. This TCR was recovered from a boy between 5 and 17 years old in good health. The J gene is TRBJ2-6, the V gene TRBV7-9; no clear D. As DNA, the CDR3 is TGTGCCAGCAGCCCCCCGTTCCCTGGGACCAACGTCCTGACTTTC. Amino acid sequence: CASSPPFPGTNVLTF.